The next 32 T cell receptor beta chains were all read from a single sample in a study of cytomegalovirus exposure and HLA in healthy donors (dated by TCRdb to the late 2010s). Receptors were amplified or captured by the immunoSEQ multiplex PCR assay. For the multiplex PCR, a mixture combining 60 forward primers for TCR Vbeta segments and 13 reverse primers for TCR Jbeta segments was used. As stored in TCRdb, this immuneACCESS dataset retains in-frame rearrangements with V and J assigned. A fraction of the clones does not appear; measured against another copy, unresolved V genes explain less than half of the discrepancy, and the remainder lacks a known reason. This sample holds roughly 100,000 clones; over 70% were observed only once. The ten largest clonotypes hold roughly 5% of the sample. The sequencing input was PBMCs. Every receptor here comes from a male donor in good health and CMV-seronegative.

CDR3 DNA: TGTGCCAGCACCACTAGCGGGTACACAGATACGCAGTATTTT. It specifies CASTTSGYTDTQYF. The genes are TRBV2 and TRBJ2-3, with 9 bases fitting TRBD2. Trimming at V came to 7 bases and at J to 2 bases, leaving 4 bases not matched to a gene. This CDR3 comprises 14 residues. In germline, CDR1 is SNHLY, CDR2 FYNNEI. Filled out from reference TRBV2 and TRBJ2-3, the complete variable domain reads EPEVTQTPSHQVTQMGQEVILRCVPISNHLYFYWYRQILGQKVEFLVSFYNNEISEKSEIFDDQFSVERPDGSNFTLKIRSTKLEDSAMYFCASTTSGYTDTQYFGPGTRLTVL.

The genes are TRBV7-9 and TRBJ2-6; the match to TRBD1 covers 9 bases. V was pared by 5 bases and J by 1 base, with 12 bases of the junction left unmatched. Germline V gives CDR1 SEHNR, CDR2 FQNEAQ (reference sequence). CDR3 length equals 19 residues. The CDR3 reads CASSPPRDRESSGANVLTF. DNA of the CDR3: TGTGCCAGCAGCCCCCCTCGGGACAGGGAATCGTCTGGGGCCAACGTCCTGACTTTC.

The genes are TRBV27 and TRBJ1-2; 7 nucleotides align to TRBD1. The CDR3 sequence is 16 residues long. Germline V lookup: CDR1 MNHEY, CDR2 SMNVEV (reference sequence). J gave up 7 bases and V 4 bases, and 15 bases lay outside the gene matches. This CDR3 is CASSYNYRGELGGYTF. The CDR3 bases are TGTGCCAGCAGTTACAACTACAGGGGAGAGCTTGGTGGCTACACCTTC.

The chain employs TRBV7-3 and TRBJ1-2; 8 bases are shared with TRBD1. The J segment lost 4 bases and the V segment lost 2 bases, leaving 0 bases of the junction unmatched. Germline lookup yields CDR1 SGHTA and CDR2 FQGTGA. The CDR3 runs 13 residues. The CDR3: CASSLGTGYGYTF. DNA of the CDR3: TGTGCCAGCAGCTTAGGGACAGGCTATGGCTACACCTTC.

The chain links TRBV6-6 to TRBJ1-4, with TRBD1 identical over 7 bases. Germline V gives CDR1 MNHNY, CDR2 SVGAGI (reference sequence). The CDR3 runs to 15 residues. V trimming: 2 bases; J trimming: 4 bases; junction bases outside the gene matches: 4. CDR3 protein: CASSYGGTVNEKLFF. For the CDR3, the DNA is TGTGCCAGCAGTTACGGGGGGACAGTTAATGAAAAACTGTTTTTT.

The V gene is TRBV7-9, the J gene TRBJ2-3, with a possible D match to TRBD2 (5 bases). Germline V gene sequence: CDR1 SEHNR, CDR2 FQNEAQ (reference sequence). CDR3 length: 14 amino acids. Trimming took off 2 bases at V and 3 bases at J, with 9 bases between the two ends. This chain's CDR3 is CASSLLRGTDTQYF. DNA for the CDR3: TGTGCCAGCAGCTTACTCCGGGGAACAGATACGCAGTATTTT.

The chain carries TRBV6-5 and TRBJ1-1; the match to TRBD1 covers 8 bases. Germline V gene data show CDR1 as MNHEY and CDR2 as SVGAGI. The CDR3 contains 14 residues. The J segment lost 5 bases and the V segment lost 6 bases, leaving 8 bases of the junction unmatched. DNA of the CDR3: TGTGCCAGCAGACGACAGGGGCCGAGGACTGAAGCTTTCTTT. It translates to CASRRQGPRTEAFF.

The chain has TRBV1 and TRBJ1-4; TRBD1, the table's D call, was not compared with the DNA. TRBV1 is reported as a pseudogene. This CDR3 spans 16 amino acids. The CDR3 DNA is TGCACCAGCAGCCAGGACAGGGGGCGAGACACGAAAAAACTGTTTTTT. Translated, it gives CTSSQDRGRDTKKLFF.

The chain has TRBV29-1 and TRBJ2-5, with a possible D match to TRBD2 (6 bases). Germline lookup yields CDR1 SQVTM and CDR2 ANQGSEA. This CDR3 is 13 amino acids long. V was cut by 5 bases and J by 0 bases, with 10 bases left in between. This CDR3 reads CSVWAGNQETQYF. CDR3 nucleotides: TGCAGCGTTTGGGCGGGAAACCAAGAGACCCAGTACTTC.

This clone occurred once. This CDR3 is CASSSWGGNENIQYF. The DNA of the CDR3 is TGTGCCAGCAGCTCCTGGGGGGGCAACGAAAACATTCAGTACTTC. This sequence joins TRBV9 and TRBJ2-4; tentative D call: TRBD2 (7 bases). The CDR3 contains 15 residues. Germline V lookup: CDR1 SGDLS, CDR2 YYNGEE. The V and J ends lost 4 bases and 5 bases respectively, with 16 bases between them.

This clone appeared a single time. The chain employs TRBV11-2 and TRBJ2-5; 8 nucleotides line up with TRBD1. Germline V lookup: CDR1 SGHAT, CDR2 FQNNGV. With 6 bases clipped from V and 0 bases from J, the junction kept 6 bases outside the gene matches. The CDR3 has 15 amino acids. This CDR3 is CASSLRTGYQETQYF. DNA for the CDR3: TGTGCCAGCAGTCTCCGGACAGGGTACCAAGAGACCCAGTACTTC.

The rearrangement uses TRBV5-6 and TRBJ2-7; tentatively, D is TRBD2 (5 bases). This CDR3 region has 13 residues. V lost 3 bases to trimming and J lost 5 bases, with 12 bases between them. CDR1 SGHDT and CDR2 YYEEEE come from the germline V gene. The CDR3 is CASSSRPGNEQYF. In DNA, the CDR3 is TGTGCCAGCAGCTCCCGGCCCGGGAACGAGCAGTACTTC.

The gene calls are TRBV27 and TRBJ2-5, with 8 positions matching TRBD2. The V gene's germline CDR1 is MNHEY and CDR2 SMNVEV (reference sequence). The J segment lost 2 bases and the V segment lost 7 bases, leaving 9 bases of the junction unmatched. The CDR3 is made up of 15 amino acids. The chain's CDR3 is CASTSHTSGQETQYF. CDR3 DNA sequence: TGTGCCAGCACTTCCCATACTAGCGGTCAAGAGACCCAGTACTTC.

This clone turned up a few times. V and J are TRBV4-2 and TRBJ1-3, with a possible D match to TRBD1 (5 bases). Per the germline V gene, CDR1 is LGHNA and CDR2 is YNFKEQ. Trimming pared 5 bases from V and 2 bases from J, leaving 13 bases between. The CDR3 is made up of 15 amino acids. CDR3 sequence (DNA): TGTGCCAGCAGCGGGGCGGCGATGACTGGAAACACCATATATTTT. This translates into CASSGAAMTGNTIYF.

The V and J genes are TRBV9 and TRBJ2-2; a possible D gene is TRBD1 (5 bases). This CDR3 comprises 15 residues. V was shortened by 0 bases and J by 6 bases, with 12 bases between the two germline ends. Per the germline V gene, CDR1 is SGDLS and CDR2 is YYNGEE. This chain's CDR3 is CASSVEAGFAGELFF. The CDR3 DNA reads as TGTGCCAGCAGCGTAGAGGCAGGGTTCGCCGGGGAGCTGTTTTTT.

CDR3 DNA sequence: TGTGCCAGTAGTATCTCGGCAGGCTACTACGAGCAGTACTTC. Translating it yields CASSISAGYYEQYF. The chain couples TRBV19 to TRBJ2-7; D remains unclear. Trimming removed 3 bases at V and 3 bases at J, with 12 bases between. This CDR3 spans 14 amino acids. Germline V gene data show CDR1 as LNHDA and CDR2 as SQIVND (reference sequence).

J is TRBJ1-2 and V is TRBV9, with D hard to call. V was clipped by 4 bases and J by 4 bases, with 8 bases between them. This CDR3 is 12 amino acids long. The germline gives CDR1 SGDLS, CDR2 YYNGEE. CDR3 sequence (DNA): TGTGCCAGCAGCTCAGTGGTCTATGGCTACACCTTC. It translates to CASSSVVYGYTF.

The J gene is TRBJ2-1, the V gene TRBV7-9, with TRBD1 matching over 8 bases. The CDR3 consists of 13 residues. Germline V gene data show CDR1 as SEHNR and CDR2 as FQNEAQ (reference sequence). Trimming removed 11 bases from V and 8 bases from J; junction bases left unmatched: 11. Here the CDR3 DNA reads TGTGCCGTGGAGAACAGGGGGGCCTATGAGCAGTTCTTC. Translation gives CAVENRGAYEQFF.

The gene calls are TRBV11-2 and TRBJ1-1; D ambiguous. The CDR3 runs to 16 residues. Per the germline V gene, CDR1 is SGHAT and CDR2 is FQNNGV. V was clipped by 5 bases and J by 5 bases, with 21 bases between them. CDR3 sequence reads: CASSGPRWRVNTEAFF. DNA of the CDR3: TGTGCCAGCAGCGGTCCCCGATGGAGGGTTAATACTGAAGCTTTCTTT.

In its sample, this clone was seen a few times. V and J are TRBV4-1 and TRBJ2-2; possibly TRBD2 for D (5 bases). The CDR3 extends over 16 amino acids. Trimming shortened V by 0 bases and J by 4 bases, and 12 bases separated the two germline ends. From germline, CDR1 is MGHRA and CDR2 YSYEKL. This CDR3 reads CASSQDSNRGTGELFF. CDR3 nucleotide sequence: TGCGCCAGCAGCCAAGACTCTAACCGGGGCACCGGGGAGCTGTTTTTT.

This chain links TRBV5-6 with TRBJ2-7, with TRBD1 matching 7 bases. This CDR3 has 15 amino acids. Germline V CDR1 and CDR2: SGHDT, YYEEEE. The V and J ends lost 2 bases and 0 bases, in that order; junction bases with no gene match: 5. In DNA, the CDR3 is TGTGCCAGCAGCTTAGGGACAGTGAGCTCCTACGAGCAGTACTTC. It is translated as CASSLGTVSSYEQYF.

This CDR3 is CASSVGTKYEQYF. Written as DNA, the CDR3 is TGTGCCAGCAGCGTCGGGACTAAATACGAGCAGTACTTC. The rearrangement links TRBV7-3 to TRBJ2-7, with TRBD2 identical over 7 bases. The CDR3 extends over 13 amino acids. The J segment lost 4 bases and the V segment lost 5 bases, leaving 5 bases of the junction unmatched. Germline assignment: CDR1 SGHTA and CDR2 FQGTGA.

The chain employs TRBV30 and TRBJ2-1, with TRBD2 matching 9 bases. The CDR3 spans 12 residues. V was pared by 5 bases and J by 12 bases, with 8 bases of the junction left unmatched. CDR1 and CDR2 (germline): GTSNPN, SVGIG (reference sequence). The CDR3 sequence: CAWGTSNPRQFF. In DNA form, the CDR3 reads TGTGCCTGGGGGACTAGCAACCCTCGGCAGTTCTTC.

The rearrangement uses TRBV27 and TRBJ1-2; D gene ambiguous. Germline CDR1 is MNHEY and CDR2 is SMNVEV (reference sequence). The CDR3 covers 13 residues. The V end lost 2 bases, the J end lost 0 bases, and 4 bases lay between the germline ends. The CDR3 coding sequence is TGTGCCAGCAGTTTAGGAGCTAACTATGGCTACACCTTC. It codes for CASSLGANYGYTF.

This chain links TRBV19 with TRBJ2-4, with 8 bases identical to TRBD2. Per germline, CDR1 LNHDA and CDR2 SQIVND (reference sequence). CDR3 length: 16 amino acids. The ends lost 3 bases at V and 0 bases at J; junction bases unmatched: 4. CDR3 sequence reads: CASSMAGGAAKNIQYF. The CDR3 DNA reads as TGTGCCAGTAGTATGGCCGGGGGGGCAGCCAAAAACATTCAGTACTTC.

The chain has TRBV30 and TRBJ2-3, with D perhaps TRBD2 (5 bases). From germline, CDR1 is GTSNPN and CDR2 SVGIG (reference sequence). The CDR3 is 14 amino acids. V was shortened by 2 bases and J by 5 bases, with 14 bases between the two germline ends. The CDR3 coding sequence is TGTGCCTGGAGTCCGACTCCCCGGGGAGATACGCAGTATTTT. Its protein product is CAWSPTPRGDTQYF.

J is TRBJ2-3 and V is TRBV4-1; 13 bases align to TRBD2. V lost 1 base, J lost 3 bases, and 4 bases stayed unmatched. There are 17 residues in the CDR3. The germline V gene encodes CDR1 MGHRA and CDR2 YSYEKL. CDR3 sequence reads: CASSQGLAGGSTDTQYF. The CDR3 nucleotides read TGCGCCAGCAGCCAAGGACTAGCGGGAGGTTCAACAGATACGCAGTATTTT.

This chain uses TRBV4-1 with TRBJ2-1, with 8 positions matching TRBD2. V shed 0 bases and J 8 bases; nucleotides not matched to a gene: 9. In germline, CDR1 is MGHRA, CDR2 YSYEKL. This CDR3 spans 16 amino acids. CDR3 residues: CASSQDRVAGSYEQFF. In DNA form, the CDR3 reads TGCGCCAGCAGCCAAGATCGGGTAGCGGGAAGCTATGAGCAGTTCTTC.

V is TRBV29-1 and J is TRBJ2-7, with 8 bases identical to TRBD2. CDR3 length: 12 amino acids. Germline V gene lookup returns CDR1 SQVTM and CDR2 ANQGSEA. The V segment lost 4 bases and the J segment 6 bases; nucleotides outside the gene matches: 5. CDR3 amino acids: CSVVGTSGEQYF. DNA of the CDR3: TGCAGCGTTGTTGGAACTAGCGGCGAGCAGTACTTC.

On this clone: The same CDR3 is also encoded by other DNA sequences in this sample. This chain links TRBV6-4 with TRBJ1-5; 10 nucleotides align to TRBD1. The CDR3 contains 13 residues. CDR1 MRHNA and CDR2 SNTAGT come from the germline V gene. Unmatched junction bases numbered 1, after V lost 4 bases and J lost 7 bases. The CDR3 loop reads CASSADRGQPQHF. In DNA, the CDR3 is TGTGCCAGCAGTGCGGACAGGGGGCAGCCCCAGCATTTT.

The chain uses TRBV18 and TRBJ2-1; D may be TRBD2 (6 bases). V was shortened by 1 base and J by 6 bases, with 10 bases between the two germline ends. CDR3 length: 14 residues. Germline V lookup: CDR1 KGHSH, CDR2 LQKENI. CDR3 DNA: TGTGCCAGCTCACCACGGGACTTGACCAATGAGCAGTTCTTC. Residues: CASSPRDLTNEQFF.

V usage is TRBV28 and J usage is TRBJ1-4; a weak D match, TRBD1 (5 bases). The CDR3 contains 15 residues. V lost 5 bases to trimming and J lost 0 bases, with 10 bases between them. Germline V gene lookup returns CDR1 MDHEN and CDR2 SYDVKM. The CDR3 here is CASSILTATNEKLFF. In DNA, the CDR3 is TGTGCCAGCAGTATATTGACAGCAACTAATGAAAAACTGTTTTTT.